This entry lists 5 T cell receptor beta chains sequenced from one sample in a study of T cell repertoires in cytomegalovirus infection (dated by TCRdb to between 2017 and 2020). The listed sequencing device is Illumina HiSeq 1500. Starting from the raw public reads, TCRdb applied fastp trimming at Q25, assembled clones with MiXCR and retained in-frame beta chains. One record per CDR3 amino acid sequence lists the most common genes and DNA. This sample is represented by approximately 500,000 distinct CDR3 sequences; about 11% of them were singletons. The ten largest clonotypes hold more than 8.5% of the sample. The specimen sequenced was PBMCs. The receptors stem from a human donor in good health (CMV status not recorded). Some clones in this sample may be carry-over from other donors' samples.

This clonotype was found many times. J is TRBJ1-2 and V is TRBV20-1; 9 positions agree with TRBD1. From germline, CDR1 is DFQATT and CDR2 SNEGSKA (reference sequence). CDR3 size: 15 residues. The junction had 13 bases not matched to a gene; V was cut back by 6 bases and J by 5 bases. CDR3 nucleotides: TGCAGTGCCGACCAAACTGGGACAGGGTTGTATGGCTACACCTTC. Encoded protein: CSADQTGTGLYGYTF.

This clonotype was detected many times. This rearrangement joins TRBV12-3 or TRBV12-4 to TRBJ2-1; D assignment may be TRBD1 or TRBD2 (5 bases each). The CDR3 length is 12 residues. Trimming took off 6 bases at V and 6 bases at J, with 9 bases between the two ends. The CDR3 sequence: CASSGTLNEQFF. The CDR3 DNA reads as TGTGCCAGCAGCGGGACGCTCAATGAGCAGTTCTTC.

This clonotype was seen ten or more times. This rearrangement joins TRBV6-6 to TRBJ2-1; D might be TRBD1 or TRBD2, each matching 8 bases. The CDR3 covers 19 residues. V gave up 2 bases and J gave up 2 bases, with 22 bases separating them. Germline CDR1 MNHNY, CDR2 SVGAGI (reference sequence). The CDR3 protein is CASSYPGQGGLAAYNEQFF. CDR3 in DNA: TGTGCCAGCAGTTACCCCGGACAGGGAGGACTAGCCGCCTACAATGAGCAGTTCTTC.

This clonotype was seen repeatedly, ten times or more. V gene TRBV28 combines with J gene TRBJ2-2; possibly TRBD2 for D (5 bases). V was shortened by 6 bases and J by 7 bases, with 9 bases between the two germline ends. The germline V gene has CDR1 MDHEN and CDR2 SYDVKM. CDR3 length equals 12 residues. This chain's CDR3 is CASRDRDGELFF. CDR3 DNA sequence: TGTGCCAGCAGGGACCGGGACGGGGAGCTGTTTTTT.

J is TRBJ1-1 and V is TRBV19, with TRBD1 matching 9 bases. V was pared by 4 bases and J by 5 bases, with 8 bases of the junction left unmatched. The CDR3 extends over 15 amino acids. Germline V gives CDR1 LNHDA, CDR2 SQIVND (reference sequence). DNA for the CDR3: TGTGCCAGTAGTAATAGCCGGACAGGGGAAACTGAAGCTTTCTTT. Its translation is CASSNSRTGETEAFF.